The 8 T cell receptor beta chains below were found in one sample sequenced in a study of spatial heterogeneity in lung cancer. The time point was: blood at routine non-recurrence follow-up after resection. TCRdb re-derived calls from the 5' RACE reads in MiXCR, one entry per CDR3 protein. Among about 94,000 distinct CDR3 sequences listed, roughly a fifth were seen once. The material was PBMCs, obtained at follow-up. All receptors derive from a male donor with early-stage non-small cell lung cancer.

CDR3 DNA: TGTGCCAGCATCACCGACTTGAACTATGGCTACACCTTC. Protein sequence: CASITDLNYGYTF. This chain connects TRBV6-2 or TRBV6-3 to TRBJ1-2; no reliable D call. The length of the CDR3 is 13 residues. Germline CDR1 is MNHEY and CDR2 is SVGEGT. V lost 7 bases to trimming and J lost 2 bases, with 11 bases between them.

The V gene is TRBV11-2, the J gene TRBJ2-7; D is ambiguous. The CDR3 contains 15 residues. Germline CDR1 SGHAT, CDR2 FQNNGV. Between the trimmed V and J ends, which lost 1 base and 0 bases, there was a span of 10 bases. This CDR3 is CASSLGVQSSYEQYV. CDR3 nucleotides: TGTGCCAGCAGCTTAGGAGTCCAAAGCTCCTACGAGCAGTACGTC.

There are a few counts of this clonotype. The V gene is TRBV9, the J gene TRBJ2-5; 12 nucleotides agree with TRBD2. The CDR3 covers 17 residues. After removal of 2 bases from V and 5 bases from J, the junction contained 10 bases not matched to a gene. Germline-derived CDR1 and CDR2 are SGDLS and YYNGEE. The CDR3: CASSVGSTSGRSETQYF. Written as DNA, the CDR3 is TGTGCCAGCAGCGTCGGCTCGACTAGCGGGAGAAGTGAGACCCAGTACTTC.

This sequence joins TRBV10-3 and TRBJ2-7; TRBD1 agrees at 7 bases. CDR1 and CDR2 (germline): ENHRY, SYGVKD. Trimming removed 2 bases from V and 8 bases from J; junction bases left unmatched: 3. The CDR3 has 12 amino acids. CDR3 amino acids: CAISEGQAKQYF. The CDR3 DNA is TGTGCCATCAGTGAGGGACAGGCGAAGCAGTACTTC.

This chain connects TRBV6-5 to TRBJ2-5; no clear D. This CDR3 spans 15 amino acids. From germline, CDR1 is MNHEY and CDR2 SVGAGI. Trimming removed 8 bases from V and 3 bases from J, with 19 bases in between. CDR3 coding DNA: TGTGCCAGCTCGACCAACCCAGACCTAAAAGAGACCCAGTACTTC. Protein product: CASSTNPDLKETQYF.

This clonotype came up a few times. The CDR3 reads CASSLTQGLENIQYF. The CDR3 bases are TGTGCCAGCAGCTTGACACAGGGGTTAGAAAACATTCAGTACTTC. The chain recombines TRBV5-4 with TRBJ2-4, with 7 bases fitting TRBD1. The CDR3 runs 15 residues. Germline CDR1 is SGHNT and CDR2 is YYREEE (reference sequence). The junction had 6 bases not matched to a gene; V was cut back by 1 base and J by 5 bases.

This clonotype was picked up one time. The chain is built from TRBV12-3 or TRBV12-4 and TRBJ2-5; D is unclear. The CDR3 contains 14 residues. The V end lost 4 bases, the J end lost 4 bases, and 13 bases lay between the germline ends. This CDR3 is CASSSLGQPETQYF. CDR3 bases: TGTGCCAGCAGTTCCCTCGGGCAACCAGAGACCCAGTACTTC.

The table lists this clonotype with many counts. The J gene is TRBJ2-5, the V gene TRBV7-9; D remains unclear. V lost 9 bases and J 3 bases, leaving 8 bases between the germline ends. The CDR3 contains 11 residues. Germline V gives CDR1 SEHNR, CDR2 FQNEAQ (reference sequence). As DNA, the CDR3 is TGTGCCAGTGCCGCCGAAGAGACCCAGTACTTC. The encoded protein is CASAAEETQYF.